A selection of T cell receptor beta chains follows, all from one sample in a study of blood T cells in healthy people across ages. From the 5' RACE reads, TCRdb called clonotypes with MiXCR, one entry per CDR3 protein. The table has about 1,800,000 distinct CDR3 sequences, under 30% seen once. The material sequenced was blood. Receptors originate from a woman aged 30 to 39 in good health. The CDR3 runs from the conserved cysteine through the conserved F or W. A D gene is named only where the DNA matches it firmly.

TRBJ2-5 | TRBV5-5 | . | CASSLTTPQETQYF
TRBJ2-1 | TRBV7-2 | . | CASSGGSSYNEQFF
TRBJ2-7 | TRBV6-6 | TRBD1 | CASKTGTGGNEQYF
TRBJ2-3 | TRBV11-2 | . | CASSYYGALGGDTQYF
TRBJ2-7 | TRBV7-9 | . | CASSSFSELEQYF
TRBJ2-7 | TRBV27 | . | CASSLRRGHEQYF
TRBJ2-7 | TRBV20-1 | . | CSARGPGSYEQYF
TRBJ2-3 | TRBV20-1 | TRBD2 | CSVAPGGGATDTQYF
TRBJ2-3 | TRBV20-1 | . | CSATAPGRTDTQYF
TRBJ1-2 | TRBV11-1 | . | CASSLDKQGTNYGYTF
TRBJ2-1 | TRBV7-2 | TRBD2 | CASSLDSAGGGYEQFF
TRBJ1-5 | TRBV20-1 | . | CSASGGHQPQHF
TRBJ2-1 | TRBV6-6 | . | CASSEGQGDNEQFF
TRBJ2-7 | TRBV7-2 | . | CAGSLEGDFSYEQYF
TRBJ2-7 | TRBV9 | TRBD2 | CASSGGRAQTDPEQYF
TRBJ2-1 | TRBV29-1 | TRBD1 | CSGGAGTGVLFF
TRBJ2-1 | TRBV12-3/TRBV12-4 | . | CASSSPDSPYNEQFF
TRBJ1-2 | TRBV5-1 | TRBD1 | CASTTGTGVWGYTF
TRBJ2-1 | TRBV5-5 | TRBD2 | CASSLGHGRVSSYNEQFF
TRBJ1-6 | TRBV5-1 | . | CASSLGGAGVRSPLHF
TRBJ2-3 | TRBV12-3/TRBV12-4 | . | CASAGAPPRDTQYF
TRBJ2-7 | TRBV10-3 | . | CAVGQSYEQYF
TRBJ1-5 | TRBV6-1 | . | CASSEVGLTNQPQHF
TRBJ2-1 | TRBV4-2 | . | CASSPLGTGSSYNEQFF
TRBJ1-3 | TRBV28 | . | CASSLTSSRQGRNTIYF
TRBJ1-2 | TRBV29-1 | TRBD1 | CSAPGQWYGYTF
TRBJ2-1 | TRBV4-3 | TRBD2 | CASSPQYSSGGPYNEQFF
TRBJ2-1 | TRBV9 | . | CASSVTQRALYNEQFF
TRBJ1-1 | TRBV5-5 | . | CASSQTRRVGTEAFF